The text below deals with one T cell receptor (beta chain). This entry comes from a study of T cell repertoires in ileal Crohn's disease. Unmatched junction bases numbered 10, after V lost 4 bases and J lost 2 bases. The CDR3 length is 16 residues. Germline V gives CDR1 SGHDT, CDR2 YYEEEE. Method: immunoSEQ multiplex PCR; TCRdb's copy keeps in-frame clones and lacks some. The sample consists of 600 or so clones, 85% to 90% of them appearing once. Specified time point: inflamed ileum from the surgical specimen. The chain recombines TRBV5-6 with TRBJ2-5, with 8 bases lining up with TRBD1. The sequenced material came from ileal tissue. The sequence came from an adult with Crohn's disease. CDR3 sequence: CASSPNRGQVQETQYF. Here the CDR3 DNA reads TGTGCCAGCAGCCCAAACAGGGGACAGGTACAAGAGACCCAGTACTTC.